This T cell receptor (beta chain) was sequenced in a study of Graves' ophthalmopathy and Graves' hyperthyroidism. Notes on the study in general: Blood also contained most of the expanded thyroid clonotypes above 0.001 frequency.

Germline V gene sequence: CDR1 DFQATT, CDR2 SNEGSKA (reference sequence). V lost 2 bases, J lost 7 bases, and 7 bases stayed unmatched. This CDR3 is built from 15 residues. In donors with ophthalmopathy, activity was moderate-to-severe, with CAS ≥3, NOSPECS ≥4 and duration under 3 months. What supplied the PBMCs was approximately 10 ml of fresh peripheral blood. Investigators amplified TCR beta CDR3 regions from RNA transcripts. RT-PCR was first run with HTBI primers, then multiplex PCR in a second round. One entry per CDR3 protein results from TCRdb running MiXCR on the multiplex PCR reads. The data contain approximately 700,000 distinct CDR3 sequences, around 40% of them seen just once; the ten biggest clones take up roughly 45%. In this sample, this clonotype turned up many times. The antigen is unknown.

This sequence was found in an adult man with Graves' ophthalmopathy. Specimen: peripheral blood. The chain is built from TRBV20-1 and TRBJ1-6, with TRBD1 matching over 8 bases. The CDR3 sequence: CSARPDRGWNSPLHF. CDR3 coding DNA: TGCAGTGCTAGACCCGACAGGGGCTGGAATTCACCCCTCCACTTT.